These T cell receptor beta chains were read from a single sample in a study of blood T cell repertoires in COVID-19. The assay was immunoSEQ multiplex PCR, and TCRdb's table has in-frame clones only and misses some. The repertoire has hundreds of thousands of clones, 85% of them found once; the top ten carry about 0.91%. The specimen sequenced was peripheral blood. All receptors come from a man in his forties or fifties with acute or convalescent COVID-19. CDR3s include the opening cysteine and the closing phenylalanine or tryptophan. Each record gives: V gene, D gene, clone size, J gene, CDR3 protein, CDR3 DNA. A D gene is named only where the DNA matches it firmly. Clone size is stated in some rows and not others, as once, few, many or a class when expanded.

V: TRBV9
D: TRBD2
size: few
J: TRBJ2-7
CDR3: CASSRAGGVEQYF
DNA: TGTGCCAGCAGCCGAGCGGGGGGAGTCGAGCAGTACTTC

V: TRBV6-2/TRBV6-3
D: NA
size: NA
J: TRBJ2-7
CDR3: CASSSRGTYYEQYF
DNA: TGTGCCAGCAGTTCTCGCGGGACTTACTACGAGCAGTACTTC

V: TRBV2
D: TRBD1
size: few
J: TRBJ2-2
CDR3: CASSGGQVLPGELFF
DNA: TGTGCCAGCAGCGGGGGACAGGTCTTGCCCGGGGAGCTGTTTTTT

V: TRBV7-3
D: NA
size: NA
J: TRBJ2-2
CDR3: CASSLFPLSDTGTGELFF
DNA: TGTGCCAGCAGCTTATTCCCCCTCTCTGACACAGGCACCGGGGAGCTGTTTTTT

V: TRBV12-3/TRBV12-4
D: NA
size: many
J: TRBJ1-2
CDR3: CASSPGYGYTF
DNA: TGTGCCAGCAGTCCAGGGTATGGCTACACCTTC

V: TRBV20-1
D: NA
size: NA
J: TRBJ1-2
CDR3: CSASNSYGYTF
DNA: TGCAGTGCTAGTAACAGCTATGGCTACACCTTC

V: TRBV13
D: NA
size: NA
J: TRBJ2-4
CDR3: CASSFGKNIQYF
DNA: TGTGCCAGCAGCTTCGGCAAAAACATTCAGTACTTC

V: TRBV5-1
D: TRBD1
size: NA
J: TRBJ1-1
CDR3: CASSFGTGGYGVNTEAFF
DNA: TGCGCCAGCAGCTTCGGTACAGGGGGGTACGGTGTGAACACTGAAGCTTTCTTT

V: TRBV28
D: NA
size: NA
J: TRBJ1-2
CDR3: CASLARAAYGYTF
DNA: TGTGCCAGCCTCGCGAGGGCAGCATATGGCTACACCTTC

V: TRBV9
D: TRBD2
size: NA
J: TRBJ2-3
CDR3: CASSATSGGTDTQYF
DNA: TGTGCCAGCAGCGCGACTAGCGGAGGCACAGATACGCAGTATTTT

V: TRBV5-4
D: NA
size: medium-sized
J: TRBJ1-3
CDR3: CASSFLGGNTIYF
DNA: TGTGCCAGCAGCTTCCTGGGCGGAAACACCATATATTTT

V: TRBV7-9
D: NA
size: NA
J: TRBJ1-4
CDR3: CASSLTGTNEKLFF
DNA: TGTGCCAGCAGCCTGACGGGGACTAATGAAAAACTGTTTTTT

V: TRBV18
D: NA
size: NA
J: TRBJ1-1
CDR3: CASSSVGGRSTEAFF
DNA: TGTGCCAGCTCATCCGTGGGGGGGCGTAGCACTGAAGCTTTCTTT

V: TRBV10-2
D: TRBD1
size: few
J: TRBJ1-1
CDR3: CASSEGTANTEAFF
DNA: TGCGCCAGCAGTGAGGGGACAGCTAACACTGAAGCTTTCTTT

V: TRBV10-2
D: TRBD1
size: NA
J: TRBJ1-5
CDR3: CASSSTGEREPQHF
DNA: TGCGCCAGCAGCTCGACAGGGGAGAGAGAGCCCCAGCATTTT

V: TRBV28
D: NA
size: NA
J: TRBJ1-3
CDR3: CASSEPGVNTIYF
DNA: TGTGCCAGCAGCGAACCGGGGGTAAACACCATATATTTT

V: TRBV7-9
D: NA
size: NA
J: TRBJ1-5
CDR3: CASSLMQEGQHF
DNA: TGTGCCAGCAGCTTAATGCAGGAGGGCCAGCATTTT

V: TRBV6-5
D: NA
size: NA
J: TRBJ2-1
CDR3: CASFTRGSYNEQFF
DNA: TGTGCCAGCTTCACACGGGGATCCTACAATGAGCAGTTCTTC

V: TRBV2
D: NA
size: NA
J: TRBJ1-1
CDR3: CASMDRPPAEAFF
DNA: TGTGCCAGCATGGACAGACCCCCGGCTGAAGCTTTCTTT

V: TRBV10-3
D: NA
size: NA
J: TRBJ2-6
CDR3: CAISESTGANVLTF
DNA: TGTGCCATCAGTGAGAGCACTGGGGCCAACGTCCTGACTTTC

V: TRBV5-6
D: NA
size: NA
J: TRBJ2-1
CDR3: CASSSSVREQFF
DNA: TGTGCCAGCAGCTCTAGCGTTCGGGAGCAGTTCTTC

V: TRBV15
D: NA
size: once
J: TRBJ2-1
CDR3: CATRRDLSYNEQFF
DNA: TGTGCCACCAGAAGGGACTTATCCTACAATGAGCAGTTCTTC

V: TRBV6-5
D: TRBD1
size: NA
J: TRBJ1-2
CDR3: CASSRQGDYGYTF
DNA: TGTGCCAGCAGTAGACAGGGTGACTATGGCTACACCTTC

V: TRBV3-1/TRBV3-2
D: NA
size: NA
J: TRBJ1-3
CDR3: CASSQNPGNSGNTIYF
DNA: TGTGCCAGCAGTCAAAACCCGGGAAACTCTGGAAACACCATATATTTT

V: TRBV4-1
D: TRBD2
size: NA
J: TRBJ2-1
CDR3: CASSHPTSGGVYNEQFF
DNA: TGCGCCAGCAGCCACCCGACTAGCGGGGGAGTATACAATGAGCAGTTCTTC

V: TRBV2
D: NA
size: NA
J: TRBJ2-7
CDR3: CASTEHPSYEQYF
DNA: TGTGCCAGCACGGAGCACCCCTCCTACGAGCAGTACTTC

V: TRBV5-1
D: TRBD1
size: once
J: TRBJ1-3
CDR3: CASSFQGARNTIYF
DNA: TGCGCCAGCAGCTTTCAGGGGGCTCGAAACACCATATATTTT

V: TRBV4-2
D: NA
size: NA
J: TRBJ1-1
CDR3: CASSQGRSRAGNTEAFF
DNA: TGTGCCAGCAGCCAAGGCCGTTCCAGGGCCGGGAACACTGAAGCTTTCTTT

V: TRBV5-1
D: NA
size: NA
J: TRBJ1-6
CDR3: CASSLGEGSPLHF
DNA: TGCGCCAGCAGCTTGGGCGAGGGTTCACCCCTCCACTTT

V: TRBV11-2
D: TRBD2
size: once
J: TRBJ2-5
CDR3: CASSFLTSGGEETQYF
DNA: TGTGCCAGCAGCTTCCTGACTAGCGGGGGGGAAGAGACCCAGTACTTC

V: TRBV5-1
D: NA
size: NA
J: TRBJ2-5
CDR3: CASSLASTRETQYF
DNA: TGCGCCAGCAGCTTAGCATCCACCCGAGAGACCCAGTACTTC

V: TRBV12-5
D: NA
size: NA
J: TRBJ1-2
CDR3: CASGMQGGYGYTF
DNA: TGTGCTAGTGGGATGCAGGGAGGCTATGGCTACACCTTC

V: TRBV5-6
D: NA
size: NA
J: TRBJ1-3
CDR3: CASSDETGKMGNTIYF
DNA: TGTGCCAGCAGCGATGAGACAGGAAAGATGGGAAACACCATATATTTT

V: TRBV10-3
D: TRBD1
size: NA
J: TRBJ1-2
CDR3: CAIRETGAGGYTF
DNA: TGTGCCATCAGGGAAACAGGGGCGGGTGGCTACACCTTC

V: TRBV5-5
D: NA
size: NA
J: TRBJ1-1
CDR3: CASSFQIRNTEAFF
DNA: TGTGCCAGCAGCTTTCAGATCAGAAACACTGAAGCTTTCTTT

V: TRBV6-5
D: TRBD1
size: NA
J: TRBJ1-4
CDR3: CASKAGGNEKLFF
DNA: TGTGCCAGCAAGGCAGGGGGGAATGAAAAACTGTTTTTT

V: TRBV18
D: NA
size: once
J: TRBJ2-1
CDR3: CASSPNSLDEQFF
DNA: TGTGCCAGCTCACCAAACAGCTTGGATGAGCAGTTCTTC

V: TRBV7-9
D: NA
size: NA
J: TRBJ1-1
CDR3: CASSLSRRDTEAFF
DNA: TGTGCCAGCAGCTTATCGAGGAGGGACACTGAAGCTTTCTTT

V: TRBV29-1
D: NA
size: NA
J: TRBJ2-7
CDR3: CSVESSYEQYF
DNA: TGCAGCGTTGAGTCCAGCTACGAGCAGTACTTC

V: TRBV7-3
D: NA
size: NA
J: TRBJ1-1
CDR3: CASSLVGDNTEAFF
DNA: TGTGCCAGCAGCTTAGTCGGGGACAATACTGAAGCTTTCTTT

V: TRBV7-8
D: TRBD2
size: NA
J: TRBJ2-2
CDR3: CASSLSLAGPIGELFF
DNA: TGTGCCAGCAGCTTATCACTAGCGGGGCCTATCGGGGAGCTGTTTTTT

V: TRBV28
D: TRBD1
size: NA
J: TRBJ2-7
CDR3: CASSQPGQAYEQYF
DNA: TGTGCCAGCAGCCAGCCGGGACAGGCTTACGAGCAGTACTTC

V: TRBV2
D: TRBD2
size: NA
J: TRBJ2-5
CDR3: CASSVPPGLASQETQYF
DNA: TGTGCCAGCAGTGTTCCCCCGGGACTAGCGAGTCAAGAGACCCAGTACTTC

V: TRBV27
D: NA
size: NA
J: TRBJ1-1
CDR3: CASSFGREAEAFF
DNA: TGTGCCAGCAGTTTCGGGAGGGAAGCTGAAGCTTTCTTT

V: TRBV4-2
D: TRBD1
size: NA
J: TRBJ1-1
CDR3: CASSQTGEVSEAFF
DNA: TGTGCCAGCAGCCAGACAGGGGAGGTCTCTGAAGCTTTCTTT

V: TRBV10-3
D: NA
size: NA
J: TRBJ1-3
CDR3: CAISEGSGGSSGNTIYF
DNA: TGTGCCATCAGTGAGGGGTCAGGCGGGAGCTCTGGAAACACCATATATTTT

V: TRBV7-9
D: NA
size: NA
J: TRBJ2-7
CDR3: CASSLGQSSSLFYEQYF
DNA: TGTGCCAGCAGCTTAGGACAGTCTTCTTCCCTCTTTTACGAGCAGTACTTC

V: TRBV11-2
D: TRBD1
size: NA
J: TRBJ2-7
CDR3: CASSFGQGYEQYF
DNA: TGTGCCAGCAGCTTTGGACAGGGCTACGAGCAGTACTTC

V: TRBV5-6
D: NA
size: NA
J: TRBJ2-1
CDR3: CASSLAGTSIYNEQFF
DNA: TGTGCCAGCAGCTTGGCCGGGACTTCGATCTACAATGAGCAGTTCTTC

V: TRBV6-5
D: TRBD1
size: NA
J: TRBJ1-2
CDR3: CASSYQDRGYGYTF
DNA: TGTGCCAGCAGTTACCAGGACAGGGGGTATGGCTACACCTTC

V: TRBV4-1
D: TRBD2
size: NA
J: TRBJ2-7
CDR3: CASSQLAGGHYEQYF
DNA: TGCGCCAGCAGCCAACTAGCGGGGGGGCACTACGAGCAGTACTTC

V: TRBV3-1/TRBV3-2
D: NA
size: once
J: TRBJ1-1
CDR3: CASSLMGRNTEAFF
DNA: TGTGCCAGCAGCCTTATGGGCAGAAACACTGAAGCTTTCTTT

V: TRBV6-5
D: NA
size: NA
J: TRBJ1-1
CDR3: CASSSPLIGNTEAFF
DNA: TGTGCCAGCAGTTCCCCTCTGATCGGGAACACTGAAGCTTTCTTT

V: TRBV5-1
D: TRBD1
size: NA
J: TRBJ1-2
CDR3: CASSLGQGAGYTF
DNA: TGCGCCAGCAGCTTGGGACAGGGTGCCGGCTACACCTTC